Listed here are 11 T cell receptor beta chains from one sample, sequenced in a study of blood T cell repertoires in COVID-19. TCRdb keeps only in-frame clones here, not all; method: immunoSEQ multiplex PCR. The table shows roughly 31,000 clones, with 70% to 90% occurring only once. Sequencing used peripheral blood. The receptors stem from a human donor with active COVID-19. The donor label of this sample is uncertain.

The gene calls are TRBV4-2 and TRBJ2-5; 7 bases fit TRBD2. The CDR3 is made up of 15 amino acids. V lost 1 base and J lost 1; bases outside the gene matches: 3. CDR1 and CDR2 from the germline V gene are LGHNA and YNFKEQ. CDR3 nucleotide sequence: TGTGCCAGCAGCCAAGCCCCTAGCGGCCAAGAGACCCAGTACTTC. Translation: CASSQAPSGQETQYF.

V and J are TRBV5-4 and TRBJ2-7, with 9 bases matching TRBD1. The CDR3 is made up of 14 amino acids. The junction had 3 bases not matched to a gene; V was cut back by 4 bases and J by 1 base. Germline V gene sequence: CDR1 SGHNT, CDR2 YYREEE (reference sequence). Here the CDR3 DNA reads TGTGCCAGCAGCCAGGGACAGGGATCCTACGAGCAGTACTTC. Its translation is CASSQGQGSYEQYF.

The V call is TRBV2, the J call TRBJ2-2; perhaps TRBD2 as D (5 bases). CDR1 SNHLY and CDR2 FYNNEI come from the germline V gene. The CDR3 has 14 residues. V dropped 6 bases and J dropped 4 bases, with 12 bases sitting between them. CDR3 sequence reads: CASRIGRGTGELFF. The CDR3 nucleotides are TGTGCCAGCAGGATCGGACGGGGCACCGGGGAGCTGTTTTTT.

The rearrangement uses TRBV18 and TRBJ1-2; tentative D call: TRBD1 (5 bases). This CDR3 is 13 amino acids long. CDR1 KGHSH and CDR2 LQKENI come from the germline V gene. The V end was cut by 4 bases, the J end by 8 bases, with 14 bases between. The CDR3 loop is CASSLQGGRGYTF. CDR3 nucleotides: TGTGCCAGCTCACTGCAGGGCGGACGGGGCTACACCTTC.

The table lists this clone with a count of one. The genes are TRBV7-9 and TRBJ2-3; no firm D call. This CDR3 comprises 17 residues. V lost 1 base to trimming and J lost 4 bases, with 18 bases between them. Germline V gene data show CDR1 as SEHNR and CDR2 as FQNEAQ (reference sequence). CDR3 DNA: TGTGCCAGCAGCTTAGGTGGCACGGCCCTTGCGGCAGATACGCAGTATTTT. Translating gives CASSLGGTALAADTQYF.

V is TRBV2 and J is TRBJ2-1; unclear D gene. CDR1 and CDR2 (germline): SNHLY, FYNNEI. Trimming took off 5 bases at V and 4 bases at J, with 15 bases between the two ends. The CDR3 runs 15 residues. Here the CDR3 reads CASSLTPDTYNEQFF. CDR3 nucleotides: TGTGCCAGCAGTCTGACACCTGATACATACAATGAGCAGTTCTTC.

The rearrangement joins TRBV29-1 to TRBJ1-1; possibly TRBD1 for D (6 bases). Trimming shortened V by 4 bases and J by 0 bases, and 18 bases separated the two germline ends. The CDR3 has 16 residues. Germline CDR1 is SQVTM and CDR2 is ANQGSEA. CDR3 nucleotides: TGCAGCGTTGTAGGGCAGGGGAGTACCCTGAACACTGAAGCTTTCTTT. This gives the protein CSVVGQGSTLNTEAFF.

This chain joins TRBV10-3 and TRBJ2-5; a possible D gene is TRBD1 (6 bases). The CDR3 totals 13 residues. Germline V gene lookup returns CDR1 ENHRY and CDR2 SYGVKD. V was pared by 7 bases and J by 7 bases, with 16 bases between. The CDR3 nucleotides are TGTGCCATCAAAGGGGGAGAAGGGGGGACCCAGTACTTC. Encoded protein: CAIKGGEGGTQYF.

The chain uses TRBV6-5 and TRBJ1-4, with TRBD1 matching 9 bases. Germline CDR1 reads MNHEY; CDR2 reads SVGAGI. With V trimmed by 6 bases and J by 5 bases, 4 bases remained unmatched. The CDR3 totals 14 residues. The CDR3 DNA reads TGTGCCAGCAGACCGGGACAGGGCAATGAAAAACTGTTTTTT. Amino acid sequence: CASRPGQGNEKLFF.

The chain recombines TRBV3-1 (or the pseudogene TRBV3-2) with TRBJ1-3; a weak D match, TRBD1 (5 bases). Per germline, CDR1 LGHDT and CDR2 YNNKEL (reference sequence). V lost 4 bases, J lost 12 bases, and 13 bases lay in between. This CDR3 is 12 amino acids long. The CDR3 protein is CASSPQGLSIYF. The CDR3 DNA reads TGTGCCAGCAGCCCGCAGGGATTAAGCATATATTTT.

The chain employs TRBV7-9 and TRBJ2-7; TRBD2 matches at 15 bases. The CDR3 length is 19 residues. V lost 0 bases and J lost 6; bases outside the gene matches: 12. Looked up from germline, CDR1 is SEHNR and CDR2 is FQNEAQ (reference sequence). The CDR3 protein is CASSLALGTSGRLGGEQYF. The CDR3 coding sequence is TGTGCCAGCAGCTTAGCCCTCGGGACTAGCGGGAGGCTGGGGGGCGAGCAGTACTTC.